The 26 T cell receptor beta chains presented below share a single source sample, sequenced in a study of T-cell memory formation after mild COVID-19 (dated by TCRdb to the early 2020s). Receptor libraries were prepared by 5' RACE. The sample was run on an Illumina NovaSeq 6000. TCRdb passed the public sequencing reads through fastp at Q25 and MiXCR, retaining productive beta sequences. Each CDR3 protein gets just one entry, which takes the most common genes and DNA from the rows behind it. Recorded for this sample are just over 400,000 distinct CDR3 sequences; under 25% of them occurred a single time. The ten largest make up roughly 14% of the sample. Sequencing input: PBMCs or a T cell subset sorted from them (not recorded which). Source of these receptors: an adult woman who had mild COVID-19 (a few samples of this study predate the infection). The sample titles of this study are shuffled in the database, so cell type and time point are left out; the donor was told from shared clones.

The rearrangement joins TRBV6-6 to TRBJ2-1, with D possibly TRBD1 on 7 matching bases. The germline gives CDR1 MNHNY, CDR2 SVGAGI (reference sequence). Deletions cut 9 bases from V and 6 bases from J, with 24 bases between. The CDR3 sequence is 16 residues long. CDR3 nucleotide sequence: TGTGCCAGTACGGACACTCCAGGGGGAGGACCCAATGAGCAGTTCTTC. This encodes CASTDTPGGGPNEQFF.

This chain links TRBV12-3 or TRBV12-4 with TRBJ2-1; D is ambiguous. This CDR3 comprises 14 residues. V was shortened by 6 bases and J by 5 bases, with 14 bases between the two germline ends. CDR3 in DNA: TGTGCCAGCAGCTCAACCGGGCTACACAATGAGCAGTTCTTC. Its protein product is CASSSTGLHNEQFF.

The J gene is TRBJ1-2, the V gene TRBV6-5; D is uncertain. The CDR3 sequence is 14 residues long. Between the trimmed V and J ends, which lost 2 bases and 2 bases, there was a span of 9 bases. Germline V gene sequence: CDR1 MNHEY, CDR2 SVGAGI. CDR3 in DNA: TGTGCCAGCAGTTACAGTACTCCGAACTATGGCTACACCTTC. This translates into CASSYSTPNYGYTF.

This clonotype was counted only a few times. The chain employs TRBV7-8 and TRBJ2-5, with D unclear. In germline, CDR1 is SGHVS, CDR2 FQNEAQ. The CDR3 covers 13 residues. Trimming pared 9 bases from V and 2 bases from J, leaving 13 bases between. The CDR3 spells CASLFGRQETQYF. The DNA for the CDR3 is TGTGCCAGTTTATTCGGCAGGCAAGAGACCCAGTACTTC.

A few counts support this clonotype. The V and J genes are TRBV12-3 or TRBV12-4 and TRBJ1-5; D remains ambiguous. V shed 2 bases and J shed 2 bases, with 7 bases lying between them. The CDR3 sequence is 14 residues long. The DNA for the CDR3 is TGTGCCAGCAGTTTATTTTCGGGCAATCAGCCCCAGCATTTT. It is translated as CASSLFSGNQPQHF.

The rearrangement uses TRBV5-4 and TRBJ1-5; D is undetermined. Germline CDR1 and CDR2: SGHNT and YYREEE (reference sequence). The CDR3 runs to 12 residues. The V gene lost 2 bases and the J gene lost 6 bases, with 6 bases spanning the gap. The CDR3: CASSLPAQPQHF. CDR3 DNA: TGTGCCAGCAGCTTACCGGCTCAGCCCCAGCATTTT.

The chain has TRBV2 and TRBJ1-5; 8 bases match TRBD1. CDR1 is SNHLY and CDR2 is FYNNEI in the germline V gene. V dropped 8 bases and J dropped 0; count of bases not matched to a gene: 3. CDR3 length: 14 amino acids. CDR3 nucleotides: TGTGCCAGCTCCAGGGGGCATAGCAATCAGCCCCAGCATTTT. It is translated as CASSRGHSNQPQHF.

In nucleotides, the CDR3 is TGTGCCAGCAGCAAATCCGGGCCCTGGAATGAGCAGTTCTTC. This encodes CASSKSGPWNEQFF. The gene calls are TRBV21-1 and TRBJ2-1; the DNA was not used to check the table's D call, TRBD2. TRBV21-1 counts as a pseudogene. CDR3 size: 14 residues.

The rearrangement links TRBV7-3 to TRBJ2-1; D is ambiguous. The V gene lost 0 bases and the J gene lost 2 bases, with 20 bases spanning the gap. CDR3 length: 19 residues. Per germline, CDR1 SGHTA and CDR2 FQGTGA. The CDR3 DNA reads as TGTGCCAGCAGCTTAACGTTTGGCAACCCCTCAACCCCCTACAATGAGCAGTTCTTC. This encodes CASSLTFGNPSTPYNEQFF.

The chain recombines TRBV7-9 with TRBJ2-6; D is perhaps TRBD1 or TRBD2 (5 bases each). Looked up from germline, CDR1 is SEHNR and CDR2 is FQNEAQ (reference sequence). The V end was cut by 4 bases, the J end by 1 base, with 20 bases between. There are 19 residues in the CDR3. CDR3 nucleotide sequence: TGTGCCAGCAGCTCCCTGAACAGGAGGAGTGGGTCTGGGGCCAACGTCCTGACTTTC. The encoded protein is CASSSLNRRSGSGANVLTF.

This clonotype was picked up a small number of times. The V gene is TRBV7-9, the J gene TRBJ2-5, with TRBD2 identical over 8 bases. CDR3 size: 18 residues. Trimming cost V 4 bases and J 2 bases; bases outside gene matches: 15. Germline lookup yields CDR1 SEHNR and CDR2 FQNEAQ (reference sequence). The CDR3 nucleotides are TGTGCCAGCAGCTACGCGCCCATCTATAGCGGGGAACAAGAGACCCAGTACTTC. It yields the protein CASSYAPIYSGEQETQYF.

This clonotype was seen a handful of times. DNA of the CDR3: TGTGCCAGCAGCGTAGATCCTAGCGGGGGCACAGATACGCAGTATTTT. This gives the protein CASSVDPSGGTDTQYF. The chain couples TRBV9 to TRBJ2-3; 9 bases match TRBD2. The germline gives CDR1 SGDLS, CDR2 YYNGEE. The ends lost 0 bases at V and 1 base at J; junction bases unmatched: 3. The CDR3 totals 16 residues.

This clonotype has a handful of counts. The chain couples TRBV7-6 to TRBJ2-1; 7 bases are a match to TRBD2. The V gene's germline CDR1 is SGHVS and CDR2 FNYEAQ. This CDR3 has 16 amino acids. Germline trimming cut 4 bases from V and 5 bases from J; bases unmatched to any gene: 11. The chain's CDR3 is CASSSAPWGGNNEQFF. The CDR3 DNA reads TGTGCCAGCAGCTCGGCGCCGTGGGGGGGTAACAATGAGCAGTTCTTC.

In this sample, this clonotype turned up a few times. The rearrangement uses TRBV5-6 and TRBJ2-3; D perhaps matches TRBD1 (6 bases). The CDR3 contains 16 residues. Trimming shortened V by 1 base and J by 2 bases, and 14 bases separated the two germline ends. Germline V gene sequence: CDR1 SGHDT, CDR2 YYEEEE. The CDR3 nucleotides are TGTGCCAGCAGCTTGTTGGGGACACCCTCCACAGATACGCAGTATTTT. Translating it yields CASSLLGTPSTDTQYF.

V usage is TRBV4-1 and J usage is TRBJ2-2, with TRBD2 matching 10 bases. The V gene end was trimmed by 1 base and the J gene end by 2 bases; junction bases not matched to a gene: 7. Per germline, CDR1 MGHRA and CDR2 YSYEKL. CDR3 length equals 18 residues. CDR3 loop: CASSQGYRLAGNTGELFF. CDR3 nucleotide sequence: TGCGCCAGCAGCCAAGGCTACCGACTAGCGGGCAACACCGGGGAGCTGTTTTTT.

A few counts support this clonotype. The rearrangement uses TRBV4-1 and TRBJ2-1, with 14 bases lining up with TRBD2. From germline, CDR1 is MGHRA and CDR2 YSYEKL. The ends lost 4 bases at V and 9 bases at J; junction bases unmatched: 8. CDR3 length: 16 residues. Written as DNA, the CDR3 is TGCGCCAGCAGCCGGGGACTAGCGGGAGTAGTGGCTGAGCAGTTCTTC. The encoded protein is CASSRGLAGVVAEQFF.

The genes are TRBV5-1 and TRBJ2-5; 8 positions match TRBD2. CDR3 length equals 13 residues. Germline lookup yields CDR1 SGHRS and CDR2 YFSETQ. Unmatched junction bases numbered 4, after V lost 8 bases and J lost 1 base. The chain's CDR3 is CARNLAGQETQYF. CDR3 sequence (DNA): TGCGCCAGAAATCTAGCGGGCCAAGAGACCCAGTACTTC.

With respect to this clonotype: Just one base apart from a much larger clone, this may be a read error. The chain combines TRBV4-3 with TRBJ1-2; no firm D call. Germline CDR1 is LGHNA and CDR2 is YSLEER. The CDR3 is 15 residues long. V was clipped by 0 bases and J by 8 bases, with 16 bases between them. CDR3 nucleotide sequence: TGCGCCAGCAGCCAAGATAGCAAGGAATTGAGGGGCTACACCTTC. Its translation is CASSQDSKELRGYTF.

The chain combines TRBV4-1 with TRBJ2-7, with 8 nucleotides matching TRBD1. This CDR3 is 15 amino acids long. Germline V gives CDR1 MGHRA, CDR2 YSYEKL. V was clipped by 3 bases and J by 3 bases; unmatched bases: 7. The CDR3 coding sequence is TGCGCCAGCAGCCACCTGGGACAGGCCCTCTACGAGCAGTACTTC. Translation gives CASSHLGQALYEQYF.

The sample holds a few counts of this clonotype. The chain links TRBV20-1 to TRBJ2-1, with TRBD2 as a possible D gene (6 bases). The CDR3 totals 13 residues. Germline assignment: CDR1 DFQATT and CDR2 SNEGSKA (reference sequence). Between the trimmed V and J ends, which lost 0 bases and 8 bases, there was a span of 11 bases. The CDR3 region has the DNA TGCAGTGCTAGAGATGCCCGACTAGATGAGCAGTTCTTC. This codes for CSARDARLDEQFF.

V gene TRBV20-1 combines with J gene TRBJ1-1; TRBD1 matches at 7 bases. V lost 1 base and J lost 4; bases outside the gene matches: 6. From germline, CDR1 is DFQATT and CDR2 SNEGSKA (reference sequence). This CDR3 is built from 14 residues. The CDR3 DNA reads as TGCAGTGCTAGAGTGGCAGGGGGACGCACTGAAGCTTTCTTT. Translation: CSARVAGGRTEAFF.

This chain uses TRBV5-1 with TRBJ2-2, with 9 bases identical to TRBD1. V shed 0 bases and J 4 bases; nucleotides not matched to a gene: 7. The CDR3 extends over 17 amino acids. In germline, CDR1 is SGHRS, CDR2 YFSETQ. CDR3 sequence (DNA): TGCGCCAGCAGCTTGGCCCCGACAGGGGGTTTCACCGGGGAGCTGTTTTTT. This gives the protein CASSLAPTGGFTGELFF.

The chain recombines TRBV5-1 with TRBJ2-3; no clear D. Deletions cut 2 bases from V and 4 bases from J, with 17 bases between. The V gene's germline CDR1 is SGHRS and CDR2 YFSETQ. CDR3 length: 16 amino acids. The CDR3 is CASSFTYRSGPDTQYF. The CDR3 nucleotides are TGCGCCAGCAGCTTTACCTATCGGTCTGGTCCAGATACGCAGTATTTT.

The sample holds a few counts of this clonotype. The chain joins TRBV10-3 to TRBJ2-5, with D maybe TRBD2 (6 bases). From germline, CDR1 is ENHRY and CDR2 SYGVKD. The V gene lost 9 bases and the J gene lost 2 bases, with 16 bases spanning the gap. CDR3 length: 14 amino acids. CDR3 nucleotides: TGTGCCATGTCGGTTAGCGGAACTCAAGAGACCCAGTACTTC. Protein: CAMSVSGTQETQYF.

The chain uses TRBV11-2 and TRBJ2-2; TRBD2 agrees at 8 bases. Germline assignment: CDR1 SGHAT and CDR2 FQNNGV. With 5 bases clipped from V and 3 bases from J, the junction kept 8 bases outside the gene matches. This CDR3 is built from 16 residues. The chain's CDR3 is CASSRLTGGHTGELFF. The CDR3 DNA is TGTGCCAGCAGCCGTCTAACGGGGGGGCACACCGGGGAGCTGTTTTTT.

V is TRBV10-3 and J is TRBJ2-5, with 8 bases aligning to TRBD2. Looked up from germline, CDR1 is ENHRY and CDR2 is SYGVKD. CDR3 length: 15 residues. With V trimmed by 7 bases and J by 1 base, 8 bases remained unmatched. The CDR3 region has the DNA TGTGCCATCAAGGCGGGAGGTGTAAGCCAAGAGACCCAGTACTTC. Its translation is CAIKAGGVSQETQYF.